This is a list of T cell receptor beta chains from one sample in a study of blood T cells in healthy people across ages. TCRdb used MiXCR to reprocess the 5' RACE reads, holding one entry per CDR3 protein. The sample holds about a million distinct CDR3 sequences; roughly 51% are singletons and the top ten take over 20%. Material for sequencing was blood. All receptors come from a woman in her fifties or sixties in good health. The CDR3 runs from the conserved cysteine through the conserved F or W. Expanded clones are given a class, and other clones once, few, many or no size at all.

-	TRBV30	TRBJ2-4	CAWRSGFGKNIQYF
-	TRBV6-5	TRBJ2-5	CASSAPVGGGKTRYF
-	TRBV27	TRBJ1-5	CATRPGLANQPQHF
few	TRBV4-1	TRBJ2-5	CASSIGQQETQYF
-	TRBV9	TRBJ1-2	CASSSTGQGARGYTF
-	TRBV5-1	TRBJ2-1	CASSLDRDLDEQFF
-	TRBV28	-	CASRISGSSYEQYF
-	TRBV20-1	TRBJ2-1	CSALSGNTYNEQFF
-	TRBV4-2	TRBJ2-1	CASSLYPATSSYNEQFF
-	TRBV11-2	TRBJ2-7	CASSQDANMGYEQYF
-	TRBV7-2	-	CASSLVLGTSGYEQYF
-	TRBV3-1	TRBJ2-7	CASSPTSGLNPHEQYF
few	TRBV9	TRBJ2-1	CASSVGGRDNEQFF
-	TRBV9	TRBJ2-7	CASSVSPRDGVYEQYF
few	TRBV15	TRBJ2-3	CATSRTDYTDTQYF
many	TRBV7-6	TRBJ2-5	CASSLNLRETQYF
-	TRBV28	TRBJ1-2	CASSRTLGLGYGYTF
-	TRBV30	TRBJ2-6	CAFGKGRTSGANVLTF
-	TRBV2	TRBJ2-3	CASSERGRGLSDTQYF
-	TRBV29-1	TRBJ2-5	CSVALRSEQYF
-	TRBV29-1	TRBJ2-1	CSVVAGFENEQFF
-	TRBV3-1	-	CASRRFGLAGEYEQYF
-	TRBV28	TRBJ1-5	CASDVYSNQPQHF
once	TRBV20-1	TRBJ1-5	CSASRARVQPQHF
-	TRBV5-1	TRBJ1-4	CASSLEQGGAKLFF
-	TRBV18	TRBJ1-5	CASSPLGVGSSNQPQHF
-	TRBV27	TRBJ1-5	CASSPTTGSNQPQHF
-	TRBV10-3	TRBJ2-1	CATSRDDEQFF
few	TRBV7-9	TRBJ2-3	CASSETSPGARRYF
-	TRBV27	TRBJ2-7	CASSLGLLNEQYF
few	TRBV10-3	TRBJ2-7	CAISARRGLGEQYF
once	TRBV6-6	TRBJ2-1	CASSYRATSSYNEQFF
-	TRBV18	TRBJ2-3	CASSPTGRDTQYF
-	TRBV7-8	TRBJ1-4	CASSLQDSGATNEKLFF
-	TRBV6-1	TRBJ2-5	CASNEINGLAGRETQYF
-	TRBV20-1	TRBJ2-7	CSARDPGISSYEQYF
-	TRBV4-2	TRBJ2-2	CAGSTGQGAGELFF
once	TRBV20-1	TRBJ1-5	CSASRGGGQPQHF
-	TRBV7-3	TRBJ2-4	CASSVLGGAGEQYF
few	TRBV7-2	TRBJ2-4	CASSSSGRSPKNIQYF
-	TRBV3-1	TRBJ2-7	CASSLAGGTGIAYEQYF
-	TRBV20-1	-	CSATSSGGRTRYETQYF
-	TRBV20-1	TRBJ2-3	CSAASPTSGGPTDTQYF
-	TRBV14	TRBJ1-4	CASSQDTAGPNEKLFF
-	TRBV20-1	TRBJ2-4	CSARDLAKNIQYF
-	TRBV30	TRBJ1-1	CAWLLVTEAFF
-	TRBV5-1	TRBJ1-2	CASSLEGQAYYGYTF
-	TRBV6-6	TRBJ2-4	CASSYVSLAKNIQYF
once	TRBV10-1	TRBJ2-3	CASSAGGHTDTQYF
once	TRBV6-6	TRBJ2-5	CASSYTGRAAKETQYF
-	TRBV18	TRBJ2-1	CASSPTAWGPNEQFF
-	TRBV5-1	TRBJ2-7	CASSSISGSAYEQYF
-	TRBV3-1	TRBJ2-7	CASSQNIYEQYF